The TCR beta chain under discussion was sequenced for a study of blood T cell repertoires in COVID-19. Profiled with immunoSEQ multiplex PCR; TCRdb holds only in-frame clones, not every one. Of about 370,000 clones listed, over 75% were seen once; the top ten hold 1%. The specimen was PBMCs or T cells enriched from blood (not recorded which). This TCR derives from a man younger than 35 who had recovered from COVID-19.

In nucleotides, the CDR3 is TGTGCCACCAGTGATTCGTCTAGGACCGGGGAGCTGTTTTTT. It yields the protein CATSDSSRTGELFF. The chain has TRBV24-1 and TRBJ2-2, with D unclear. This CDR3 spans 14 amino acids. Per the germline V gene, CDR1 is KGHDR and CDR2 is SFDVKD. V was shortened by 2 bases and J by 5 bases, with 8 bases between the two germline ends.